This T cell receptor beta chain was observed in a study of blood T cell repertoires in COVID-19. At the level of the study: Some COVID-19 samples were acute and others convalescent; all came from the United States, Italy and Spain.

Authors' processing steps: Counts of nucleated cells, estimated from reference gene primer amplification, were obtained. Clones were sequenced by immunoSEQ multiplex PCR, and TCRdb holds only the in-frame ones, with some missing. V and J calls and clone size follow that table, whereas D and trimming were derived from the DNA. Of around 620,000 clones listed, around 90% are singletons. This clone has only one observation. V was clipped by 4 bases and J by 7 bases, with 22 bases between them. The CDR3 is made up of 17 amino acids. CDR1 is SGHTA and CDR2 is FQGTGA in the germline V gene. The sample consisted of peripheral blood. The genes are TRBV7-3 and TRBJ2-2, with TRBD2 as a possible D gene (6 bases). This clonotype was sampled from a woman younger than 35 with acute or convalescent COVID-19. CDR3 protein: CASSSSSARRGGGELFF. The CDR3 DNA is TGTGCCAGCAGCTCTTCTTCGGCCCGAAGGGGAGGCGGGGAGCTGTTTTTT.